A single sample is the source of the 27 T cell receptor beta chains below, sequenced in a study of vaccination and CD4 T cells after COVID-19. Oncomine TCR Beta short-read sequencing was applied to DNA from cultured CD4+ T cells. TCRdb processed the PCR reads anew with MiXCR; each CDR3 protein has one entry. The sample consists of over 9,000 distinct CDR3 sequences, 43% of them appearing once. Treatment given: approximately 11-day PBMC culture with coronavirus spike peptide pools or control peptides (ViraFEST assay). These receptors have no known antigen. Specimen: CD4+ T cells from blood, cultured in vitro. The receptors stem from a human donor who had recovered from COVID-19.

This chain's CDR3 is CSARGAGGNTEAFF. CDR3 in DNA: TGCAGTGCTAGAGGGGCAGGTGGGAACACTGAAGCTTTCTTT. V usage is TRBV20-1 and J usage is TRBJ1-1; D is uncertain. In germline, CDR1 is DFQATT, CDR2 SNEGSKA (reference sequence). This CDR3 has 14 amino acids. V was shortened by 1 base and J by 1 base, with 10 bases between the two germline ends.

The V and J genes are TRBV9 and TRBJ1-1; 7 nucleotides agree with TRBD1. Per the germline V gene, CDR1 is SGDLS and CDR2 is YYNGEE. The junction had 5 bases not matched to a gene; V was cut back by 0 bases and J by 6 bases. The CDR3 runs 14 residues. The CDR3 loop reads CASSVEEGQSEAFF. As DNA, the CDR3 is TGTGCCAGCAGCGTAGAAGAGGGACAGTCTGAAGCTTTCTTT.

To note about this clonotype: One junction end does not reproduce the germline sequence, and a read error may be involved. In DNA, the CDR3 is TGTGCCAGCAGTTCCCCGTCTAGCGGGGGGATGGGGTTC. It codes for CASSSPSSGGMGF. The V call is TRBV6-2 or TRBV6-3, the J call TRBJ2-1, with 11 bases lining up with TRBD2. The CDR3 length is 13 residues. Germline CDR1 is MNHEY and CDR2 is SVGEGT.

This sequence joins TRBV30 and TRBJ1-1; 7 bases are a match to TRBD1. The V segment lost 3 bases and the J segment 3 bases; nucleotides outside the gene matches: 4. The CDR3 loop spans 13 amino acids. The germline V gene has CDR1 GTSNPN and CDR2 SVGIG (reference sequence). The CDR3 reads CAWRGQLDTEAFF. The DNA of the CDR3 is TGTGCCTGGAGGGGACAGTTGGACACTGAAGCTTTCTTT.

This clonotype was seen only once. The rearrangement links TRBV30 to TRBJ2-1; D is possibly TRBD2 (5 bases). Germline V gene data show CDR1 as GTSNPN and CDR2 as SVGIG (reference sequence). V was trimmed by 0 bases and J by 7 bases, leaving 13 bases between them. The CDR3 contains 14 residues. CDR3 sequence reads: CAWSVSGLNNEQFF. As DNA, the CDR3 is TGTGCCTGGAGTGTAAGCGGATTAAATAATGAGCAGTTCTTC.

The V and J genes are TRBV9 and TRBJ1-6; no clear D gene. Germline V gene data show CDR1 as SGDLS and CDR2 as YYNGEE. V was shortened by 0 bases and J by 7 bases, with 8 bases between the two germline ends. The length of the CDR3 is 14 residues. CDR3 amino acids: CASSVEGRNSPLHF. The CDR3 bases are TGTGCCAGCAGCGTAGAGGGCAGAAATTCACCCCTCCACTTT.

The chain uses TRBV11-3 and TRBJ1-3, with a weak D call TRBD1 (5 bases). The CDR3 spans 13 residues. V was shortened by 5 bases and J by 0 bases, with 5 bases between the two germline ends. Germline assignment: CDR1 SGHNT and CDR2 YENEEA. The DNA of the CDR3 is TGTGCCAGCAGCGACAGCTCTGGAAACACCATATATTTT. This gives the protein CASSDSSGNTIYF.

This clonotype was picked up a small number of times. The rearrangement uses TRBV10-3 and TRBJ1-6, with D uncertain. This CDR3 is built from 13 residues. Per the germline V gene, CDR1 is ENHRY and CDR2 is SYGVKD. The V and J ends lost 10 bases and 5 bases respectively, with 12 bases between them. The CDR3 loop reads CATFDGDNSPLHF. CDR3 nucleotide sequence: TGTGCCACATTCGACGGCGATAATTCACCCCTCCACTTT.

This chain connects TRBV4-1 to TRBJ2-5; unclear D gene. V was clipped by 2 bases and J by 5 bases, with 3 bases between them. The CDR3 has 11 residues. CDR1 is MGHRA and CDR2 is YSYEKL in the germline V gene. CDR3 DNA sequence: TGCGCCAGCAGCCAACTCGAGACCCAGTACTTC. Its protein product is CASSQLETQYF.

This sequence joins TRBV12-3 or TRBV12-4 and TRBJ1-1; D call uncertain. V shed 6 bases and J shed 3 bases, with 14 bases lying between them. CDR3 length equals 14 residues. In DNA form, the CDR3 reads TGTGCCAGCAGAATTGGTTCATGGGACACTGAAGCTTTCTTT. Translating gives CASRIGSWDTEAFF.

This chain joins TRBV7-9 and TRBJ1-1; D remains unclear. The germline V gene encodes CDR1 SEHNR and CDR2 FQNEAQ (reference sequence). The CDR3 sequence is 15 residues long. Trimming stripped 1 base from V and 3 bases from J, with 12 bases between. The CDR3 region has the DNA TGTGCCAGCAGCTTAGTGCGGGTGAGGGACACTGAAGCTTTCTTT. Translated: CASSLVRVRDTEAFF. The variable domain in full, with the rest retrieved from reference TRBV7-9 and TRBJ1-1, is DTGVSQNPRHKITKRGQNVTFRCDPISEHNRLYWYRQTLGQGPEFLTYFQNEAQLEKSRLLSDRFSAERPKGSFSTLEIQRTEQGDSAMYLCASSLVRVRDTEAFFGQGTRLTVV.

This sequence joins TRBV3-1 and TRBJ2-5; tentative D call: TRBD1 (6 bases). The CDR3 sequence is 16 residues long. Germline CDR1 reads LGHDT; CDR2 reads YNNKEL (reference sequence). Trimming took 2 bases from V and 5 from J, leaving 18 bases between them. The CDR3 DNA is TGTGCCAGCAGCCAATGGCAGCCCAGGGGCATGGAGACCCAGTACTTC. Its translation is CASSQWQPRGMETQYF.

The CDR3 here is CASSQRDRGYQPQHF. CDR3 nucleotides: TGTGCCAGCAGCCAGAGGGACAGGGGTTATCAGCCCCAGCATTTT. The chain is built from TRBV7-8 and TRBJ1-5; 10 bases match TRBD1. The CDR3 has 15 amino acids. Germline lookup yields CDR1 SGHVS and CDR2 FQNEAQ. V trimming: 5 bases; J trimming: 5 bases; junction bases outside the gene matches: 6.

This clonotype was recorded a few times. The chain couples TRBV2 to TRBJ2-3, with TRBD2 matching over 9 bases. With 4 bases clipped from V and 1 base from J, the junction kept 6 bases outside the gene matches. Germline V gene sequence: CDR1 SNHLY, CDR2 FYNNEI. The CDR3 runs to 16 residues. The chain's CDR3 is CASSVNSGGGTDTQYF. The CDR3 region has the DNA TGTGCCAGCAGTGTAAATAGCGGGGGAGGCACAGATACGCAGTATTTT. Full variable domain (outside the CDR3, taken from reference TRBV2 and TRBJ2-3): EPEVTQTPSHQVTQMGQEVILRCVPISNHLYFYWYRQILGQKVEFLVSFYNNEISEKSEIFDDQFSVERPDGSNFTLKIRSTKLEDSAMYFCASSVNSGGGTDTQYFGPGTRLTVL.

V usage is TRBV5-1 and J usage is TRBJ1-2; no firm D call. Germline loops: CDR1 SGHRS, CDR2 YFSETQ. This CDR3 contains 13 residues. Trimming pared 4 bases from V and 2 bases from J, leaving 9 bases between. The CDR3 DNA reads TGCGCCAGCAGCGCCGACCCCAACTATGGCTACACCTTC. Its translation is CASSADPNYGYTF.

J is TRBJ2-1 and V is TRBV7-9; TRBD2 matches 13 bases. V lost 3 bases to trimming and J lost 6 bases; unmatched junction nucleotides: 14. Germline V gene sequence: CDR1 SEHNR, CDR2 FQNEAQ (reference sequence). CDR3 length equals 19 residues. CDR3 sequence reads: CASSFRLAGGITRSNEQFF. CDR3 DNA: TGTGCCAGCAGCTTCAGACTAGCGGGGGGAATTACCCGGAGCAATGAGCAGTTCTTC.

The sample holds one count of this clonotype. It may be a read error: a sequence one base away is much more abundant. CDR3 residues: CASSSRQFQEAQYF. The CDR3 coding sequence is TGTGCCAGCAGTTCAAGACAATTTCAAGAGGCCCAGTACTTC. The rearrangement uses TRBV27 and TRBJ2-5; D ambiguous. Germline V lookup: CDR1 MNHEY, CDR2 SMNVEV (reference sequence). There are 14 residues in the CDR3.

The J gene is TRBJ2-1, the V gene TRBV20-1, with 13 bases aligning to TRBD2. With 6 bases clipped from V and 0 bases from J, the junction kept 8 bases outside the gene matches. Germline V gives CDR1 DFQATT, CDR2 SNEGSKA (reference sequence). CDR3 length: 17 amino acids. The DNA for the CDR3 is TGCAGTGCCTTGACTAGCGGGGGGCCAAGCTCCTACAATGAGCAGTTCTTC. Protein: CSALTSGGPSSYNEQFF.

This chain joins TRBV6-1 and TRBJ1-5, with D tentatively TRBD1 (6 bases). CDR1 and CDR2 (germline): MNHNS, SASEGT. Between the trimmed V and J ends, which lost 10 bases and 2 bases, there was a span of 21 bases. CDR3 length equals 16 residues. CDR3: CATTGGGGRGNQPQHF. CDR3 nucleotide sequence: TGTGCCACCACCGGGGGGGGGGGCAGGGGCAATCAGCCCCAGCATTTT.

This clonotype was observed a few times. The chain couples TRBV20-1 to TRBJ2-3, with 9 bases matching TRBD1. The J segment lost 2 bases and the V segment lost 3 bases, leaving 6 bases of the junction unmatched. CDR1 is DFQATT, CDR2 SNEGSKA, per germline (reference sequence). The CDR3 loop spans 15 amino acids. The DNA for the CDR3 is TGCAGTGCTAGGGGCGACAGGGGGACCACAGATACGCAGTATTTT. Translated: CSARGDRGTTDTQYF.

J is TRBJ1-3 and V is TRBV11-3; TRBD1 might be the D (6 bases). V was clipped by 6 bases and J by 0 bases, with 12 bases between them. The CDR3 has 15 residues. Germline CDR1 reads SGHNT; CDR2 reads YENEEA. CDR3 nucleotides: TGTGCCAGCAGTCCGACAGGAAACTCTGGAAACACCATATATTTT. It is translated as CASSPTGNSGNTIYF. Full variable domain (remainder filled in from reference TRBV11-3 and TRBJ1-3): EAGVVQSPRYKIIEKKQPVAFWCNPISGHNTLYWYLQNLGQGPELLIRYENEEAVDDSQLPKDRFSAERLKGVDSTLKIQPAELGDSAVYLCASSPTGNSGNTIYFGEGSWLTVV.

The chain carries TRBV6-5 and TRBJ1-2; D is possibly TRBD1 (5 bases). The V gene lost 0 bases and the J gene lost 10 bases, with 18 bases spanning the gap. Germline assignment: CDR1 MNHEY and CDR2 SVGAGI. This CDR3 is 15 amino acids long. The DNA of the CDR3 is TGTGCCAGCAGTTACTCCATCGGGGCAGGCTTTTTCTACACCTTC. It specifies CASSYSIGAGFFYTF.

The chain has TRBV20-1 and TRBJ2-7; the D call may be TRBD1 or TRBD2 (5 bases each). V was shortened by 3 bases and J by 7 bases, with 19 bases between the two germline ends. The germline V gene has CDR1 DFQATT and CDR2 SNEGSKA (reference sequence). This CDR3 comprises 14 residues. DNA for the CDR3: TGCAGTGCTAGGCTTGGGACGTCGGCTAATGAGCAGTACTTC. The encoded protein is CSARLGTSANEQYF.

CDR3 sequence: CASSPSDRELFF. The CDR3 DNA is TGTGCCAGCAGCCCTTCCGACCGGGAGCTGTTTTTT. The chain recombines TRBV11-3 with TRBJ2-2; D is unresolved. CDR3 length equals 12 residues. V gave up 5 bases and J gave up 9 bases, with 10 bases separating them. From germline, CDR1 is SGHNT and CDR2 YENEEA.

This chain links TRBV4-2 with TRBJ1-1, with 7 positions matching TRBD1. Germline CDR1 is LGHNA and CDR2 is YNFKEQ. Losses at the gene ends were 3 bases for V and 5 bases for J; bases not matched to a gene: 9. The CDR3 covers 15 residues. The CDR3 protein is CASSQTKQGRTEAFF. The DNA of the CDR3 is TGTGCCAGCAGCCAGACCAAACAGGGGAGAACTGAAGCTTTCTTT.

The CDR3 here is CASSPDGGANVLTF. CDR3 in DNA: TGCGCCAGCAGCCCCGACGGAGGGGCCAACGTCCTGACTTTC. The V gene is TRBV5-1, the J gene TRBJ2-6, with D unclear. The V gene's germline CDR1 is SGHRS and CDR2 YFSETQ. Trimming took 4 bases from V and 4 from J, leaving 9 bases between them. The CDR3 is made up of 14 amino acids. The full variable domain, in which reference TRBV5-1 and TRBJ2-6 provide the parts outside the CDR3, is KAGVTQTPRYLIKTRGQQVTLSCSPISGHRSVSWYQQTPGQGLQFLFEYFSETQRNKGNFPGRFSGRQFSNSRSEMNVSTLELGDSALYLCASSPDGGANVLTFGAGSRLTVL.

This chain uses TRBV6-1 with TRBJ1-4; the D is unclear. In germline, CDR1 is MNHNS, CDR2 SASEGT. The V and J ends lost 8 bases and 11 bases respectively, with 18 bases between them. CDR3 length: 13 residues. The CDR3 DNA sequence: TGTGCCAGCCGAGAGGACGCCGGGAGGAAACTGTTTTTT. It codes for CASREDAGRKLFF.